Shown below are 7 T cell receptor beta chains from a single sample sequenced in a study of cytomegalovirus exposure and HLA in healthy donors. Profiling relied on immunoSEQ multiplex PCR, and the TCRdb table lists in-frame clones only, not all of them. The sample holds some 76,000 clones, approximately 94% seen once. Material: PBMCs. The source is a woman younger than 30 in good health and CMV-seronegative.

The rearrangement uses TRBV7-8 and TRBJ2-3; 7 bases align to TRBD2. Germline V CDR1 and CDR2: SGHVS, FQNEAQ. V trimming: 1 base; J trimming: 2 bases; junction bases outside the gene matches: 9. This CDR3 comprises 17 residues. The CDR3, as DNA: TGTGCCAGCAGCTTAGGCTGGCGGGAGACTTTCACAGATACGCAGTATTTT. This codes for CASSLGWRETFTDTQYF.

The chain couples TRBV7-2 to TRBJ1-1; TRBD1 might be the D (6 bases). Trimming pared 4 bases from V and 7 bases from J, leaving 10 bases between. CDR1 SGHTA and CDR2 FQGNSA come from the germline V gene. The CDR3 contains 12 residues. The CDR3 spells CASSYTGYEAFF. CDR3 nucleotides: TGTGCCAGCAGCTACACAGGGTATGAAGCTTTCTTT.

This clone was recorded a few times. The chain employs TRBV5-4 and TRBJ2-7; 7 bases line up with TRBD1. The CDR3 loop spans 14 amino acids. The trim removed 4 bases at V and 1 base at J, leaving 5 bases unmatched. Germline V gene lookup returns CDR1 SGHNT and CDR2 YYREEE (reference sequence). The CDR3 here is CASSARDSSYEQYF. CDR3 DNA: TGTGCCAGCAGCGCCCGGGACAGTTCCTACGAGCAGTACTTC.

This clone was seen repeatedly, ten times or more. This chain joins TRBV6-4 and TRBJ2-1, with TRBD2 matching 12 bases. The V gene's germline CDR1 is MRHNA and CDR2 SNTAGT. The CDR3 length is 16 residues. The J segment lost 8 bases and the V segment lost 3 bases, leaving 8 bases of the junction unmatched. CDR3 residues: CASSEGLAGGPDEQFF. As DNA, the CDR3 is TGTGCCAGCAGTGAAGGCCTAGCGGGAGGGCCCGATGAGCAGTTCTTC.

The chain has TRBV9 and TRBJ2-3, with 7 bases matching TRBD2. Germline loops: CDR1 SGDLS, CDR2 YYNGEE. Trimming took 4 bases from V and 0 from J; bases not matched to a gene: 11. The CDR3 is 17 residues long. CDR3 loop: CASSSNLADASTDTQYF. As DNA, the CDR3 is TGTGCCAGCAGCTCGAACCTAGCGGATGCTAGCACAGATACGCAGTATTTT.

V and J are TRBV27 and TRBJ2-2, with a possible D match to TRBD1 (5 bases). This CDR3 has 16 amino acids. The germline V and J ends were trimmed by 3 bases and 6 bases, with 17 bases remaining between them. Per the germline V gene, CDR1 is MNHEY and CDR2 is SMNVEV (reference sequence). The CDR3 here is CASSFRQTEHPGELFF. In DNA, the CDR3 is TGTGCCAGCAGTTTTCGACAGACCGAACACCCCGGGGAGCTGTTTTTT.

The CDR3 nucleotides read TGTGCCAGCAGCTTAGTTGCCAGCTACGAGCAGTACTTC. The encoded protein is CASSLVASYEQYF. The chain couples TRBV7-9 to TRBJ2-7, with D uncertain. The CDR3 spans 13 residues. Germline assignment: CDR1 SEHNR and CDR2 FQNEAQ (reference sequence). Trimming removed 1 base at V and 3 bases at J, with 7 bases between.